Detailed here is one TCR beta chain. Its matching antigen is unknown. The sample is drawn from a study of CD8 T cells in ankylosing spondylitis. V was trimmed by 0 bases and J by 3 bases, leaving 10 bases between them. CDR3 length equals 15 residues. The germline CDR1 and CDR2 sequences are SGDLS and YYNGEE. From the 5' RACE reads, TCRdb called clonotypes with MiXCR, one entry per CDR3 protein. The sample has around 280,000 distinct CDR3 sequences; around 20% are singletons. Overall study results and limits: Clones linked to disease were reported to show significant enrichment in matched ankylosing spondylitis synovial fluid.

The material sequenced was blood, either unsorted or a sorted T cell fraction (not recorded which). The sequence came from a male donor with ankylosing spondylitis or in good health (not recorded which). The chain recombines TRBV9 with TRBJ2-1; D unresolved. Here the CDR3 reads CASSVGTDHYNEQFF. The CDR3 DNA reads as TGTGCCAGCAGCGTAGGGACGGATCACTACAATGAGCAGTTCTTC.